One and the same sample provided the 5 T cell receptor beta chains below, sequenced in a study of CD8 T cells in ankylosing spondylitis. Notes on the study in general: A TCR beta motif made of eight highly homologous variants seemed typical of ankylosing spondylitis blood.

TCRdb re-called the 5' RACE reads through MiXCR, storing one row per CDR3 protein. Among about 390,000 distinct CDR3 sequences listed, around 24% were seen once. For these receptors, no antigen is known. Sequenced input: blood, either unsorted or a sorted T cell fraction (not recorded which). The source of these receptors is a male donor with ankylosing spondylitis.

V is TRBV20-1 and J is TRBJ2-7; possibly TRBD2 for D (6 bases). The germline V and J ends were trimmed by 5 bases and 5 bases, with 7 bases remaining between them. The CDR3 contains 10 residues. Germline-derived CDR1 and CDR2 are DFQATT and SNEGSKA (reference sequence). The chain's CDR3 is CSAGGNEQYF. The CDR3 DNA sequence: TGCAGTGCTGGCGGGAACGAGCAGTACTTC.

The gene calls are TRBV5-1 and TRBJ2-3, with 9 bases matching TRBD1. V trimming: 0 bases; J trimming: 2 bases; junction bases outside the gene matches: 4. The germline gives CDR1 SGHRS, CDR2 YFSETQ. The CDR3 loop spans 16 amino acids. The CDR3 protein is CASSLVGTGPTDTQYF. The CDR3 DNA reads TGCGCCAGCAGCTTGGTGGGGACAGGGCCCACAGATACGCAGTATTTT.

CDR3 sequence (DNA): TGTGCCATCAGTGAGGCTGCCCGGGGTGAAGCTTTCTTT. Protein: CAISEAARGEAFF. V and J are TRBV10-3 and TRBJ1-1, with D unclear. V was clipped by 2 bases and J by 7 bases, with 11 bases between them. The CDR3 spans 13 residues. In germline, CDR1 is ENHRY, CDR2 SYGVKD.

This rearrangement joins TRBV4-2 to TRBJ1-3; TRBD1 agrees at 8 bases. The CDR3 has 14 amino acids. V shed 6 bases, J shed 8 bases, and the junction held 9 bases outside the gene matches. Germline-derived CDR1 and CDR2 are LGHNA and YNFKEQ. The CDR3 spells CASSRQGREDTIYF. In DNA, the CDR3 is TGTGCCAGCAGTCGACAGGGGAGAGAAGACACCATATATTTT.

This clonotype has a handful of counts. The chain carries TRBV4-2 and TRBJ2-6; D possibly matches TRBD1 or TRBD2 (6 bases each). With 6 bases removed from V and 4 bases from J, the gap between germline ends came to 13 bases. CDR1 and CDR2 (germline): LGHNA, YNFKEQ. CDR3 size: 15 residues. DNA for the CDR3: TGTGCCAGCAGTTCTGGGGGGCCGGGGGCCAACGTCCTGACTTTC. Translating it yields CASSSGGPGANVLTF.